Each of the 4 T cell receptor beta chains below was sequenced from the same sample in a study of T cells in Graves' hyperthyroidism and ophthalmopathy. Amplification yielded TCR beta CDR3 regions, with RNA transcripts as the source. The HTBI primer set served for first-round RT-PCR of the TCR CDR3. TCRdb reprocessed the multiplex PCR reads with MiXCR, giving one entry per CDR3 protein. This sample carries some 270,000 distinct CDR3 sequences, less than 15% of them seen once, and the ten largest clones take about 8%. Input material: blood. The origin of the receptors is a woman aged 25 to 45 with Graves' hyperthyroidism that later progressed to Graves' ophthalmopathy.

The rearrangement links TRBV15 to TRBJ2-7; D gene uncertain. Germline values: CDR1 LNHNV, CDR2 YYDKDF (reference sequence). The germline V and J ends were trimmed by 1 base and 2 bases, with 21 bases remaining between them. The CDR3 spans 18 residues. CDR3 amino acids: CATSRAASLPTRPYEQYF. The CDR3 nucleotides are TGTGCCACCAGCAGAGCTGCATCCCTTCCAACTCGTCCCTACGAGCAGTACTTC.

This clonotype appeared many times. J is TRBJ1-1 and V is TRBV12-3 or TRBV12-4, with a tentative D call TRBD1 (5 bases). The CDR3 is 12 amino acids. V lost 8 bases, J lost 1 base, and 8 bases lay in between. The CDR3: CASGARNTEAFF. The CDR3 DNA is TGTGCCAGCGGGGCAAGGAACACTGAAGCTTTCTTT.

This clonotype was seen ten or more times. In DNA form, the CDR3 reads TGCAGTGCTAGCTTTGCGGGAGGTCAAACAGATACGCAGTATTTT. Its translation: CSASFAGGQTDTQYF. The rearrangement joins TRBV20-1 to TRBJ2-3, with 8 nucleotides matching TRBD2. From germline, CDR1 is DFQATT and CDR2 SNEGSKA (reference sequence). V lost 3 bases to trimming and J lost 3 bases; unmatched junction nucleotides: 8. CDR3 length equals 15 residues.

This clonotype was found many times. This sequence joins TRBV4-3 and TRBJ2-3, with D possibly being TRBD1 (6 bases). This CDR3 has 20 amino acids. Trimming pared 0 bases from V and 7 bases from J, leaving 29 bases between. Germline V CDR1 and CDR2: LGHNA, YSLEER. Written as DNA, the CDR3 is TGCGCCAGCAGCCAAGATTCGGGATACGCCGGGACCTATCAGGGGAATACGCAGTATTTT. Translated, it gives CASSQDSGYAGTYQGNTQYF.